What follows are 8 T cell receptor beta chains derived from one specimen sequenced in a study of blood T cells in healthy people across ages. Primers used in a second PCR of roughly 6 to 11 cycles were a sample-barcoded 5' primer and a J-beta primer mix. TCRdb re-derived calls from the 5' RACE reads in MiXCR, one entry per CDR3 protein. The table has more than 1,400,000 distinct CDR3 sequences, 42% seen once. The sequencing sample was made of blood. The origin of the receptors is a woman younger than 30 in good health.

The table lists this clonotype with a few counts. The rearrangement uses TRBV27 and TRBJ2-1; D unresolved. This CDR3 is built from 12 residues. Germline lookup yields CDR1 MNHEY and CDR2 SMNVEV (reference sequence). Trimming left V 6 bases short and J 9 bases short, with 12 bases between. The CDR3 DNA reads as TGTGCCAGCAGGCCCACCTATGGTGAGCAGTTCTTC. As protein: CASRPTYGEQFF.

This chain links TRBV24-1 with TRBJ2-3; D is possibly TRBD1 or TRBD2 (5 bases each). Trimming left V 4 bases short and J 11 bases short, with 18 bases between. CDR1 and CDR2 (germline): KGHDR, SFDVKD. The CDR3 has 14 amino acids. In DNA form, the CDR3 reads TGTGCCACCAGTGAGACCGGGACCCGAGGGATGCAGTATTTT. Translating it yields CATSETGTRGMQYF.

This clonotype was recorded many times. The chain links TRBV4-1 to TRBJ2-7; 7 nucleotides line up with TRBD2. V shed 0 bases, J shed 6 bases, and the junction held 8 bases outside the gene matches. Germline V gives CDR1 MGHRA, CDR2 YSYEKL. The CDR3 runs 15 residues. The CDR3: CASSQDRLAEGEQYF. The CDR3 bases are TGCGCCAGCAGCCAAGATCGTCTAGCGGAAGGCGAGCAGTACTTC.

Ten or more counts support this clonotype. At one boundary the junction diverges from the germline segment, which might be a read error. The CDR3 reads CASSQVDRNTEAFF. CDR3 nucleotide sequence: TGTGCCAGCAGCCAAGTGGATCGGAACACTGAAGCTTTCTTT. The genes are TRBV4-1 and TRBJ1-1, with no clear D. From germline, CDR1 is MGHRA and CDR2 YSYEKL. The CDR3 spans 14 residues.

The V gene is TRBV21-1, the J gene TRBJ1-6; the tabulated D call, TRBD1, remains unverified against the DNA. TRBV21-1 is designated a pseudogene. The CDR3 is 20 residues long. DNA of the CDR3: TGTGCCAGCAGCTCTCACACGGGACACCTGGCCGAGCCCTATAATTCACCCCTCCACTTT. Its translation: CASSSHTGHLAEPYNSPLHF.

This clonotype has ten or more counts. The chain couples TRBV5-1 to TRBJ2-7; the D is unclear. The CDR3 length is 13 residues. Germline loops: CDR1 SGHRS, CDR2 YFSETQ. Deletions cut 0 bases from V and 2 bases from J, with 6 bases between. The DNA of the CDR3 is TGCGCCAGCAGCTTGGCCCCTACCTACGAGCAGTACTTC. It codes for CASSLAPTYEQYF.

CDR3 DNA: TGCAGTGCTAGACCACCGGGGGGCATCACAAACTATGGCTACACCTTC. Its translation is CSARPPGGITNYGYTF. This rearrangement joins TRBV20-1 to TRBJ1-2; D might be TRBD1 (6 bases). Germline V gene sequence: CDR1 DFQATT, CDR2 SNEGSKA (reference sequence). This CDR3 is built from 16 residues. The V gene lost 2 bases and the J gene lost 2 bases, with 18 bases spanning the gap.

The V call is TRBV3-1, the J call TRBJ2-5; D gene uncertain. Per germline, CDR1 LGHDT and CDR2 YNNKEL (reference sequence). The V gene lost 0 bases and the J gene lost 3 bases, with 14 bases spanning the gap. The CDR3 runs to 16 residues. The CDR3: CASSQDRIDTEETQYF. CDR3 sequence (DNA): TGTGCCAGCAGCCAAGATAGAATAGATACAGAAGAGACCCAGTACTTC.